This is a list of T cell receptor beta chains from one sample in a study of shared clonotypes between healthy human individuals. Clones were read by immunoSEQ multiplex PCR, and TCRdb kept only the in-frame ones, dropping some. The sample contains 75,000 to 100,000 clones, around 47% of which appear only once. What was sequenced was PBMCs. The receptor set was obtained from a middle-aged woman in good health. Some clones in this sample may be carry-over from other donors' samples. The CDR3 runs from the conserved cysteine through the conserved F or W. The D gene is left open where the match is weak. Clone size is shown for a subset of rows, as once, few, many or a class of expanded clone.

j_call: TRBJ1-5
v_call: TRBV4-2
d_call: .
clone_size: many
cdr3_nt: TGTGCCAGCAGCCCGACCCTTATAGGGGAGCCCCAGCATTTT
cdr3_aa: CASSPTLIGEPQHF

j_call: TRBJ1-2
v_call: TRBV20-1
d_call: .
clone_size: .
cdr3_nt: TGCAGTGCTAGCTTGAATGGCTACACCTTC
cdr3_aa: CSASLNGYTF

j_call: TRBJ2-3
v_call: TRBV9
d_call: .
clone_size: many
cdr3_nt: TGTGCCAGCAGCGCCAGGGGTTTCACAGATACGCAGTATTTT
cdr3_aa: CASSARGFTDTQYF

j_call: TRBJ2-6
v_call: TRBV6-6
d_call: .
clone_size: .
cdr3_nt: TGTGCCAGCAGTTTAGGCGGGGCCAACGTCCTGACTTTC
cdr3_aa: CASSLGGANVLTF

j_call: TRBJ2-7
v_call: TRBV7-2
d_call: .
clone_size: few
cdr3_nt: TGTGCCAGCAGCCCCGGGGTTTGGGGGGTCGAGCAGTACTTC
cdr3_aa: CASSPGVWGVEQYF

j_call: TRBJ2-4
v_call: TRBV10-2
d_call: TRBD1
clone_size: many
cdr3_nt: TGCGCCAGCAGTGAGTCCGGGGACAGGGGGACTAACATTCAGTACTTC
cdr3_aa: CASSESGDRGTNIQYF

j_call: TRBJ1-2
v_call: TRBV19
d_call: TRBD1
clone_size: once
cdr3_nt: TGTGCCACCTTCTATGACAGGGGGCCGAACTATGGCTACACCTTC
cdr3_aa: CATFYDRGPNYGYTF

j_call: TRBJ2-7
v_call: TRBV7-8
d_call: TRBD2
clone_size: .
cdr3_nt: TGTGCCAGCAGCTTGGAGCGGGGCCCCATGTACGAGCAGTACTTC
cdr3_aa: CASSLERGPMYEQYF

j_call: TRBJ2-7
v_call: TRBV19
d_call: TRBD2
clone_size: .
cdr3_nt: TGTGCCAGTAGTACCCCGGGACTAGCGTACGAGCAGTACTTC
cdr3_aa: CASSTPGLAYEQYF

j_call: TRBJ2-2
v_call: TRBV28
d_call: .
clone_size: many
cdr3_nt: TGTGCCAGCAGTCCGGCCGGCGGCTTAAGGTCCGGGGAGCTGTTTTTT
cdr3_aa: CASSPAGGLRSGELFF

j_call: TRBJ2-7
v_call: TRBV28
d_call: TRBD2
clone_size: .
cdr3_nt: TGTGCCAGCAGCCAGGGACTAGCGGCCCATGGTTACGAGCAGTACTTC
cdr3_aa: CASSQGLAAHGYEQYF

j_call: TRBJ2-7
v_call: TRBV5-4
d_call: .
clone_size: .
cdr3_nt: TGTGCCAGCAGCTTGGGGGGGGTAGGCTACGAGCAGTACTTC
cdr3_aa: CASSLGGVGYEQYF

j_call: TRBJ2-7
v_call: TRBV9
d_call: .
clone_size: many
cdr3_nt: TGTGCCAGCAGCGTAGGGAGTGGATCGAGCGGGTACGAGCAGTACTTC
cdr3_aa: CASSVGSGSSGYEQYF

j_call: TRBJ2-2
v_call: TRBV29-1
d_call: TRBD1
clone_size: .
cdr3_nt: TGCAGCGTTGTTAGGACAGGAAACACCGGGGAGCTGTTTTTT
cdr3_aa: CSVVRTGNTGELFF

j_call: TRBJ2-7
v_call: TRBV29-1
d_call: TRBD2
clone_size: few
cdr3_nt: TGCAGCGTTGAAAGCACTAGCGGGAGTGCCTACGAGCAGTACTTC
cdr3_aa: CSVESTSGSAYEQYF

j_call: TRBJ2-7
v_call: TRBV7-9
d_call: TRBD2
clone_size: .
cdr3_nt: TGTGCCAGCAGCGTACTAGCGGGGGCCGCCTACGAGCAGTACTTC
cdr3_aa: CASSVLAGAAYEQYF

j_call: TRBJ2-7
v_call: TRBV5-1
d_call: TRBD2
clone_size: .
cdr3_nt: TGCGCCAGCAGCCCCGGGACTAGCGGAATCTCCTACGAGCAGTACTTC
cdr3_aa: CASSPGTSGISYEQYF

j_call: TRBJ2-3
v_call: TRBV7-6
d_call: TRBD1
clone_size: few
cdr3_nt: TGTGCCAGCAGCTCCTGGGACAGCCCAGATACGCAGTATTTT
cdr3_aa: CASSSWDSPDTQYF

j_call: TRBJ2-3
v_call: TRBV29-1
d_call: .
clone_size: many
cdr3_nt: TGCAGCGTTGAACCTTCCAGGACAGATACGCAGTATTTT
cdr3_aa: CSVEPSRTDTQYF

j_call: TRBJ2-7
v_call: TRBV2
d_call: .
clone_size: many
cdr3_nt: TGTGCCAGCAGTGGTCCCGGCTACGAGCAGTACTTC
cdr3_aa: CASSGPGYEQYF